What follows is one TCR beta chain and its context. Its antigen is currently unknown. CDR3 length: 14 residues. Trimming took 5 bases from V and 8 from J; bases not matched to a gene: 8. From germline, CDR1 is SGHVS and CDR2 FQNEAQ. This entry belongs to a study of cytomegalovirus exposure and HLA in healthy donors. Study results and caveats: Several V segments, TRBV6-2 and TRBV6-3 among them, could not be told apart and were dropped. HLA-A and HLA-B allele assignments for most subjects were reportedly predicted accurately using TCR beta sequences.

PCR involved 60 Vbeta and 13 Jbeta primers. Profiling relied on immunoSEQ multiplex PCR, and the TCRdb table lists in-frame clones only, not all of them. Among about 150,000 clones listed, 72% were seen once. Sequences were obtained from PBMCs. This sequence joins TRBV7-8 and TRBJ2-1; 8 bases are shared with TRBD2. The source is a man aged 35-49 years in good health and CMV-seronegative. The DNA of the CDR3 is TGTGCCAGCAGCACGAGGACTAGCAACGATGAGCAGTTCTTC. It specifies CASSTRTSNDEQFF.